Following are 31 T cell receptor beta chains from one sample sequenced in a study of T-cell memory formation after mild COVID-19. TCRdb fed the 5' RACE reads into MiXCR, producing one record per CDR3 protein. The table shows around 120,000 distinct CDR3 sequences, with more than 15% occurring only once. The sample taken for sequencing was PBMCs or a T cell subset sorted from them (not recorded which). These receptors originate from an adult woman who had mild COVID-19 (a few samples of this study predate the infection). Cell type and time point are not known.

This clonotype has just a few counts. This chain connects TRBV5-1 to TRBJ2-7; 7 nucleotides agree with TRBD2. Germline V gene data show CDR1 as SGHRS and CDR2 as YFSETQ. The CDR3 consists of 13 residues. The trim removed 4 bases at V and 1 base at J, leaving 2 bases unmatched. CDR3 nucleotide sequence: TGCGCCAGCAGCGGGGGGGGTTCCTACGAGCAGTACTTC. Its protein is CASSGGGSYEQYF.

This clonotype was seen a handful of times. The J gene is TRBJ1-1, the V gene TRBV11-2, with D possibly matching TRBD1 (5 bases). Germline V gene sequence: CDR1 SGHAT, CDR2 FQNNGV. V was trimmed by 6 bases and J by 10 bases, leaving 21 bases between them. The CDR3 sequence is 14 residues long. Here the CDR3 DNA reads TGTGCCAGCAGGATGACGGGGCAGGCCAGAGGAGCTTTCTTT. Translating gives CASRMTGQARGAFF. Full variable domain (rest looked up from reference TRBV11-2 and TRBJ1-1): EAGVAQSPRYKIIEKRQSVAFWCNPISGHATLYWYQQILGQGPKLLIQFQNNGVVDDSQLPKDRFSAERLKGVDSTLKIQPAKLEDSAVYLCASRMTGQARGAFFGQGTRLTVV.

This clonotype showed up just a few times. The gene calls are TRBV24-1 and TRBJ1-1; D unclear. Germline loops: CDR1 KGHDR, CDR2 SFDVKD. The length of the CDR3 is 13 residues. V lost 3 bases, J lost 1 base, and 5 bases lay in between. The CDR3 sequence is CATSDAGNTEAFF. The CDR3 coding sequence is TGTGCCACCAGTGATGCTGGGAACACTGAAGCTTTCTTT.

CDR3 residues: CASSWEQGQRGYGYTF. The CDR3 coding sequence is TGCGCCAGCAGCTGGGAACAGGGACAGCGAGGATATGGCTACACCTTC. The chain employs TRBV5-1 and TRBJ1-2; 7 bases agree with TRBD1. Germline CDR1 SGHRS, CDR2 YFSETQ. The CDR3 is 16 amino acids. The J segment lost 5 bases and the V segment lost 3 bases, leaving 13 bases of the junction unmatched.

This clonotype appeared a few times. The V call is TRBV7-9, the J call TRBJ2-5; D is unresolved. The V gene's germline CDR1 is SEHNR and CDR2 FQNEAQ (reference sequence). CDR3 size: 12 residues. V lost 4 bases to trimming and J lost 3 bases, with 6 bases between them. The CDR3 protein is CASSSREETQYF. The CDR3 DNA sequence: TGTGCCAGCAGCTCCAGAGAAGAGACCCAGTACTTC.

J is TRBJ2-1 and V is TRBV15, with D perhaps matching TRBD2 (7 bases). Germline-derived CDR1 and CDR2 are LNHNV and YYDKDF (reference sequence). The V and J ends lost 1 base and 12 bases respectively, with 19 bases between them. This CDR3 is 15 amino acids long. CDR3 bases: TGTGCCACCAGCAGAGCTCTAGCGGTTGAAGGGGGGCAGTTCTTC. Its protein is CATSRALAVEGGQFF.

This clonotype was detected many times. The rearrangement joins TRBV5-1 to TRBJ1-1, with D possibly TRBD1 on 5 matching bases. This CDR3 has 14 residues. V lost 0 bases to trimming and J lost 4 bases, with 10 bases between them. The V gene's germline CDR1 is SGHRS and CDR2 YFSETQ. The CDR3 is CASSLVGTGTEAFF. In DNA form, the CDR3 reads TGCGCCAGCAGCTTGGTGGGGACGGGCACTGAAGCTTTCTTT.

The CDR3 nucleotides read TGTGCCAGCAGCAGAAGCGGGAGTGGGGGAGAGACCCAGTACTTC. Encoded protein: CASSRSGSGGETQYF. This sequence joins TRBV7-9 and TRBJ2-5; 8 bases agree with TRBD2. Germline lookup yields CDR1 SEHNR and CDR2 FQNEAQ (reference sequence). Trimming cost V 5 bases and J 4 bases; bases outside gene matches: 9. There are 15 residues in the CDR3.

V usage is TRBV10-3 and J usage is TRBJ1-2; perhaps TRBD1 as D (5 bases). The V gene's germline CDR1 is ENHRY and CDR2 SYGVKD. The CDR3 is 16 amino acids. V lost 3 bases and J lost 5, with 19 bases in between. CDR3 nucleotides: TGTGCCATCAGTGATCACGATCCGGGACGGAGATATGGCTACACCTTC. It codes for CAISDHDPGRRYGYTF.

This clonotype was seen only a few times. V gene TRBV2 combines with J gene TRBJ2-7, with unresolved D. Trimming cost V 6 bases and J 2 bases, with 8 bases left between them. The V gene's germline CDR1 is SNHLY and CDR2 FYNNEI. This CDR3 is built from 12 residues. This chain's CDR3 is CASSETPYEQYF. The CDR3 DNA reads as TGTGCCAGCAGCGAGACACCCTACGAGCAGTACTTC.

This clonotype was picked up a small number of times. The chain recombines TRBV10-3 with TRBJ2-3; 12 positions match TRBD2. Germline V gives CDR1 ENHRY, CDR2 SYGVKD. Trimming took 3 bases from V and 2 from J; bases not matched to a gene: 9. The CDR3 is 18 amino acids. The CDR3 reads CAISELPTSGGNTDTQYF. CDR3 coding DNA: TGTGCCATCAGTGAACTACCGACTAGCGGGGGAAACACAGATACGCAGTATTTT.

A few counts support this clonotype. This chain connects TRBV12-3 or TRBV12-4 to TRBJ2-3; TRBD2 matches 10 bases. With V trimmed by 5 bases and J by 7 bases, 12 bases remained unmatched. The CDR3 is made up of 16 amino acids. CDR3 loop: CASSPPASGRAYTQYF. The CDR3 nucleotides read TGTGCCAGCAGTCCCCCTGCTAGCGGGAGAGCCTATACGCAGTATTTT.

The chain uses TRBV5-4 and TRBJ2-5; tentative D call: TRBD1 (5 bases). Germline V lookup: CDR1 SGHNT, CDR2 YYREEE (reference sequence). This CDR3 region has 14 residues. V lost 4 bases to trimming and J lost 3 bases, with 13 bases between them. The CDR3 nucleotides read TGTGCCAGCAGCCCGGGTCGGACAAAAGAGACCCAGTACTTC. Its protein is CASSPGRTKETQYF.

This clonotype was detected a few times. The DNA for the CDR3 is TGTGCCATCAGTGACGCAAGTCGGGGGAGCTCCTACAATGAGCAGTTCTTC. Amino acid sequence: CAISDASRGSSYNEQFF. The chain recombines TRBV10-3 with TRBJ2-1; TRBD2 might be the D (6 bases). The germline V gene has CDR1 ENHRY and CDR2 SYGVKD. V was clipped by 3 bases and J by 0 bases, with 15 bases between them. There are 17 residues in the CDR3.

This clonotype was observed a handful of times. CDR3 DNA: TGTGCCAGCAGCCCCGACAGAAATAACTATGGCTACACCTTC. It encodes CASSPDRNNYGYTF. The V gene is TRBV6-6, the J gene TRBJ1-2, with D maybe TRBD1 (5 bases). Per germline, CDR1 MNHNY and CDR2 SVGAGI (reference sequence). The CDR3 is 14 amino acids. Trimming cost V 6 bases and J 1 base, with 12 bases left between them.

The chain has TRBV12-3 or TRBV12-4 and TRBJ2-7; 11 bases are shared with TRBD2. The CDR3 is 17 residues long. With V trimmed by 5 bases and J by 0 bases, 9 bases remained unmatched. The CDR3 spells CASSHLAGGPSSYEQYF. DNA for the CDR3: TGTGCCAGCAGTCACTTAGCGGGAGGGCCCAGCTCCTACGAGCAGTACTTC.

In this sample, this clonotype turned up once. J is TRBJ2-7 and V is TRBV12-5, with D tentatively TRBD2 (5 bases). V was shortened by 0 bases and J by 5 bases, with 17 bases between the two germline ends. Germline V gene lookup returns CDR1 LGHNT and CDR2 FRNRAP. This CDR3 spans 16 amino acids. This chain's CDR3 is CASGLVLEGRMHEQYF. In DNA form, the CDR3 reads TGTGCTAGTGGTTTGGTACTAGAGGGTAGAATGCACGAGCAGTACTTC.

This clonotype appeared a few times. Here the CDR3 DNA reads TGCGCCAGCAGCGACGGGACAGGGCAAGCAGATACGCAGTATTTT. This sequence encodes CASSDGTGQADTQYF. The V call is TRBV5-1, the J call TRBJ2-3; TRBD1 matches 9 bases. CDR3 length: 15 residues. Germline V CDR1 and CDR2: SGHRS, YFSETQ. V shed 4 bases and J 4 bases; nucleotides not matched to a gene: 7.

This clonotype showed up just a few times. CDR3 nucleotide sequence: TGTGCCAGCAGCTCCGGACTAGCGGGGGGGCCGAGTGAGCAGTTCTTC. Translated: CASSSGLAGGPSEQFF. The gene calls are TRBV7-2 and TRBJ2-1; 15 bases align to TRBD2. This CDR3 has 16 amino acids. Germline trimming cut 4 bases from V and 9 bases from J; bases unmatched to any gene: 7. CDR1 and CDR2 (germline): SGHTA, FQGNSA.

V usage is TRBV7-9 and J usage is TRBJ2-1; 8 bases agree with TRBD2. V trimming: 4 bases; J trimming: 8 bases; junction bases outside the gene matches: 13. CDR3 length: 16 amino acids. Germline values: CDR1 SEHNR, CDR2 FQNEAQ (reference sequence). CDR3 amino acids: CASSSAGTRAPHEQFF. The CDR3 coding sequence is TGTGCCAGCAGCTCCGCCGGGACTAGGGCCCCCCATGAGCAGTTCTTC.

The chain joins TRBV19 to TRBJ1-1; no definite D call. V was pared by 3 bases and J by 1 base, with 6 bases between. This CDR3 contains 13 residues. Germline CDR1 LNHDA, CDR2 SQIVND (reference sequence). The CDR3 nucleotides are TGTGCCAGTAGTATTTTGGAGAACACTGAAGCTTTCTTT. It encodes CASSILENTEAFF.

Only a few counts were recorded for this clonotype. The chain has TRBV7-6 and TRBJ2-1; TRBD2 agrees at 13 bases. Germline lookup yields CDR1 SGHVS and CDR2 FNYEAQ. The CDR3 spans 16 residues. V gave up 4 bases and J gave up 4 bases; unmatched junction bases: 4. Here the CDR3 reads CASSSPGLAGYNEQFF. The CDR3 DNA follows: TGTGCCAGCAGCTCCCCGGGACTAGCGGGGTACAATGAGCAGTTCTTC.

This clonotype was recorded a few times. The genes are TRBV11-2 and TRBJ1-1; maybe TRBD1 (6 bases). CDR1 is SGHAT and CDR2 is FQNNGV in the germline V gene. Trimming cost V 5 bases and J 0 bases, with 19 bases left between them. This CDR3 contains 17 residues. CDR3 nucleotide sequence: TGTGCCAGCAGCCCAGCATGGGGGGCGGACATGAACACTGAAGCTTTCTTT. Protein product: CASSPAWGADMNTEAFF.

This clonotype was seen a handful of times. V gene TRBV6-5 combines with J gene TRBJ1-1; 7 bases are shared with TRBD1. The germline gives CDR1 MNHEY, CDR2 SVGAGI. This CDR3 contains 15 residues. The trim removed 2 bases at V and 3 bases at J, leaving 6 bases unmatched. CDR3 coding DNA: TGTGCCAGCAGTTACGTCCCAGGGGGGGACACTGAAGCTTTCTTT. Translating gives CASSYVPGGDTEAFF.

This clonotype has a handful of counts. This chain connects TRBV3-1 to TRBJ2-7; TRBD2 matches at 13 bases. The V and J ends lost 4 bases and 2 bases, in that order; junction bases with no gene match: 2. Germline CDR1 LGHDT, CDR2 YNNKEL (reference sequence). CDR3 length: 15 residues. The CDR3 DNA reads TGTGCCAGCAGCCCGACTAGCGGGGGGCCCTACGAGCAGTACTTC. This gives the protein CASSPTSGGPYEQYF.

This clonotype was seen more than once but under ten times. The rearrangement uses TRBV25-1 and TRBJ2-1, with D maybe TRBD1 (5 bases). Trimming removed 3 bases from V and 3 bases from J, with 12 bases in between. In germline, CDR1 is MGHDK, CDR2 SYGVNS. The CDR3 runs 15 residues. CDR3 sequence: CASSESAGYYNEQFF. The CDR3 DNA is TGTGCCAGCAGTGAGTCTGCAGGGTACTACAATGAGCAGTTCTTC.

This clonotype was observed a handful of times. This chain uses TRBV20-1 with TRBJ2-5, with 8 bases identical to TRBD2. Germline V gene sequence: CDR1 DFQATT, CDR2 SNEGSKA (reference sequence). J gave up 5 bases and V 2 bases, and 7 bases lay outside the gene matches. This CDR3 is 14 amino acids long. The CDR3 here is CSARSQREQETQYF. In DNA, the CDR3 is TGCAGTGCTAGAAGCCAGCGGGAGCAGGAGACCCAGTACTTC.

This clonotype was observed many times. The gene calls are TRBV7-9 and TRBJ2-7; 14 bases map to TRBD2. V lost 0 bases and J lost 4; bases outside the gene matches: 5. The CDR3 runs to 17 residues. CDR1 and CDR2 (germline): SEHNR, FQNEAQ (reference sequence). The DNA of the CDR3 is TGTGCCAGCAGCTTAGCACCCGGGACTAGCGGGAGATACGAGCAGTACTTC. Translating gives CASSLAPGTSGRYEQYF.

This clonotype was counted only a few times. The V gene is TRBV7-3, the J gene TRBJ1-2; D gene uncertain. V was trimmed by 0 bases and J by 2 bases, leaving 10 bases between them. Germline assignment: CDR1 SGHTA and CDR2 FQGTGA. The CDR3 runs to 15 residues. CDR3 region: CASSLTPEKNYGYTF. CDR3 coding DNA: TGTGCCAGCAGCTTAACTCCAGAGAAAAACTATGGCTACACCTTC.

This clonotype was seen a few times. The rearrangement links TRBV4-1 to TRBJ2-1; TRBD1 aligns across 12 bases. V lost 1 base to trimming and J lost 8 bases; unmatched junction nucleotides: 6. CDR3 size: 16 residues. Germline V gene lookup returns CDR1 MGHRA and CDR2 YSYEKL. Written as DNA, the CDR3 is TGCGCCAGCAGCCAAGGAGGGACAGGGGGCGGAGATGAGCAGTTCTTC. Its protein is CASSQGGTGGGDEQFF.

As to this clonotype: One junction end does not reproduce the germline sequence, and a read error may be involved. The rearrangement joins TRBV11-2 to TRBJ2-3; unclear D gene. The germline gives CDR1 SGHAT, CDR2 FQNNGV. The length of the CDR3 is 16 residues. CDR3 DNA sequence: TGTGCCAGCGGCTTAGAGGTCTCTGTTAGCACAGATACGCAGTATTTT. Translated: CASGLEVSVSTDTQYF.